This TCR beta chain is from a study of OX40 agonist ivuxolimab in advanced cancers. At the level of the study: Patients in dose escalation had liver, melanoma, kidney or head and neck cancers. Males comprised over 80% of the group, whose mean age was roughly 64 years (range 23 to 79).

Method: immunoSEQ multiplex PCR; TCRdb's copy keeps in-frame clones and lacks some. The data show some 110,000 clones, over 85% seen once. A word on this clone: Its antigen is not known.

Study results and limitations: Clones of CD4+ and CD8+ blood T cells grew by week 6 at doses of 0.1 to 3.0 mg/kg.

Looked up from germline, CDR1 is SNHLY and CDR2 is FYNNEI. V was trimmed by 8 bases and J by 1 base, leaving 14 bases between them. CDR3 length: 14 amino acids. This chain connects TRBV2 to TRBJ1-1; D unresolved. The clonotype originates from an adult with an advanced solid tumor such as melanoma, head and neck, liver or kidney cancer. The source was CD4+ or CD8+ T cells sorted from blood, collected in a trial of the OX40 agonist ivuxolimab. CDR3 protein: CASHRAGSNTEAFF. CDR3 sequence (DNA): TGTGCCAGCCACCGGGCTGGATCGAACACTGAAGCTTTCTTT.